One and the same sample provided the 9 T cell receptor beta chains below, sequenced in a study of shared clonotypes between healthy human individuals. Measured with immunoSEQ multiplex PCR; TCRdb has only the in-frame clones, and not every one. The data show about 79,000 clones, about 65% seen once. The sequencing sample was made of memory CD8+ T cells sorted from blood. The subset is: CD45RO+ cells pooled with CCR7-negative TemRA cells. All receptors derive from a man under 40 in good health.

CDR3 DNA: TGTGCCAGCAGCGCCGGACTAGCATCCTACAATGAGCAGTTCTTC. Its protein product is CASSAGLASYNEQFF. The V gene is TRBV5-4, the J gene TRBJ2-1, with TRBD2 matching over 8 bases. CDR1 and CDR2 (germline): SGHNT, YYREEE (reference sequence). V was pared by 4 bases and J by 1 base, with 4 bases of the junction left unmatched. There are 15 residues in the CDR3.

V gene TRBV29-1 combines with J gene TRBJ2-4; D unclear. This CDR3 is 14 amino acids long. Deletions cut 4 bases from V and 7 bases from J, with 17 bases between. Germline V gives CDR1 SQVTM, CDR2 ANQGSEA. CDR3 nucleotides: TGCAGCGTTGGGGATGGACCTGACTGGAACATTCAGTACTTC. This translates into CSVGDGPDWNIQYF.

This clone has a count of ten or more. The CDR3 DNA is TGTGCCTCCCATACCGGGACAGGGGTGAATGAAGCTTTCTTT. Its translation: CASHTGTGVNEAFF. The J gene is TRBJ1-1, the V gene TRBV30; 10 bases are shared with TRBD1. V was clipped by 7 bases and J by 7 bases; unmatched bases: 12. Germline assignment: CDR1 GTSNPN and CDR2 SVGIG (reference sequence). The length of the CDR3 is 14 residues.

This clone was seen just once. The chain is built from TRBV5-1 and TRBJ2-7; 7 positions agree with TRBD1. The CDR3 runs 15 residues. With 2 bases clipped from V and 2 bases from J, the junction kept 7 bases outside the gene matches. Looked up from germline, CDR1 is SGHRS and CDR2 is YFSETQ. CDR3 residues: CASSLAQGDAYEQYF. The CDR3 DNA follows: TGCGCCAGCAGCTTAGCGCAGGGGGATGCCTACGAGCAGTACTTC.

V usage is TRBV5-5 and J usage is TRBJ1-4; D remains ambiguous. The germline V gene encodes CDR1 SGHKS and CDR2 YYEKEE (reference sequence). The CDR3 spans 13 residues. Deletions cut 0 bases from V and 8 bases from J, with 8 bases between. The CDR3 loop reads CASSLVLDEKLFF. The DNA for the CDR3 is TGTGCCAGCAGCTTGGTTCTGGACGAAAAACTGTTTTTT.

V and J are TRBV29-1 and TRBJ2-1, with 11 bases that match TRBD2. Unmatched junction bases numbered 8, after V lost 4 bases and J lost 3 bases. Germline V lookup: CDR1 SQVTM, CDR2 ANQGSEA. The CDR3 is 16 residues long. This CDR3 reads CSVGNFSGRVYNEQFF. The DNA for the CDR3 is TGCAGCGTTGGGAACTTTAGCGGGAGGGTCTACAATGAGCAGTTCTTC.

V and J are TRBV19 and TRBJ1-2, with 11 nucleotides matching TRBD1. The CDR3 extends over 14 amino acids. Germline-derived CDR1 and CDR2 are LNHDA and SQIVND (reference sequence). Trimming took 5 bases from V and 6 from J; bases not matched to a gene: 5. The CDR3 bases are TGTGCCAGTAGTTGGACAGGGGGCTTCGATGGCTACACCTTC. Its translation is CASSWTGGFDGYTF. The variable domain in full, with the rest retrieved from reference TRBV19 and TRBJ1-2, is DGGITQSPKYLFRKEGQNVTLSCEQNLNHDAMYWYRQDPGQGLRLIYYSQIVNDFQKGDIAEGYSVSREKKESFPLTVTSAQKNPTAFYLCASSWTGGFDGYTFGSGTRLTVV.

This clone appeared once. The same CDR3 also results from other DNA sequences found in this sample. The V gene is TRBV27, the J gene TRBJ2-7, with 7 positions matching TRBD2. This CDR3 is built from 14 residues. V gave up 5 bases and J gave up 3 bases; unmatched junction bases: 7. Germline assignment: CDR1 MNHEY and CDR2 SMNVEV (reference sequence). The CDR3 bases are TGTGCCAGCAGTCTGACTAGCTCTGGCTACGAGCAGTACTTC. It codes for CASSLTSSGYEQYF.

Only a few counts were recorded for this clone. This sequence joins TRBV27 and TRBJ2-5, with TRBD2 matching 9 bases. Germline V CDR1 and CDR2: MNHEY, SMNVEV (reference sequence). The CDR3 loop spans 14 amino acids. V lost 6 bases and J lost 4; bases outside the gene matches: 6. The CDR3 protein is CASRTSGRRETQYF. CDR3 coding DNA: TGTGCCAGCAGGACCAGCGGGAGGAGAGAGACCCAGTACTTC.